A selection of T cell receptor beta chains follows, all from one sample in a study of blood T cells in healthy people across ages. MiXCR, run by TCRdb on the 5' RACE reads, gives a single entry per CDR3 protein. The top ten clones hold 5.5% to 8% of a sample with over 1,300,000 distinct CDR3 sequences, around 59% of them seen once. The source material was blood. The receptors were gathered from a man between 18 and 29 years old in good health. Both conserved end residues are part of each CDR3. D genes are given only for firm matches. The size entry is marked missing in some rows and otherwise reads once, few, many or a size class.

d_gene	abundance	v_gene	j_gene	CDR3nt	CDR3aa
TRBD1	once	TRBV4-1	TRBJ2-7	TGCGCCAGCAGCCACCGGGACAGTATCTACGAGCAGTACTTC	CASSHRDSIYEQYF
-	-	TRBV29-1	TRBJ1-1	TGCAGCGTTGTACGGGTCCAGAACACTGAAGCTTTCTTT	CSVVRVQNTEAFF
-	-	TRBV9	TRBJ1-6	TGTGCCAGCAGCGTAGGAAGCCAACCCCTCCACTTT	CASSVGSQPLHF
-	-	TRBV20-1	TRBJ1-4	TGCAGTGCTAGACAGGGCGTTTTGGGTTTGGTGTTTTTT	CSARQGVLGLVFF
-	-	TRBV6-5	TRBJ2-1	TGTGCCAGCAGTGACCTGTTGGAGCAGTTCTTC	CASSDLLEQFF
TRBD1	-	TRBV9	TRBJ2-3	TGTGCCAGCAGCTCCCTTTGGACAGGGTATACGGGTACGCAGTATTTT	CASSSLWTGYTGTQYF
-	-	TRBV25-1	TRBJ2-3	TGTGCCAGCAGTGAATATAAGCGTTATGATACGCAGTATTTT	CASSEYKRYDTQYF
TRBD1	-	TRBV20-1	TRBJ2-7	TGCAGTGCTAGAAGCCCTCCGGGACAGGGAGGATACGAGCAGTACTTC	CSARSPPGQGGYEQYF
-	-	TRBV5-1	TRBJ2-7	TGCGCCAGCAGCATATATGGCGGCTACGAGCAGTACTTC	CASSIYGGYEQYF
TRBD1	-	TRBV24-1	TRBJ2-5	TGTGCCACCAGTGATCCGCGACAGGGGGAGTTAGAGACCCAGTACTTC	CATSDPRQGELETQYF
-	-	TRBV13	TRBJ2-7	TGTGCCAGCAGCCAGAGAGGAGGGGTTCGGGACGAGCAGTACTTC	CASSQRGGVRDEQYF
TRBD2	-	TRBV7-8	TRBJ2-1	TGTGCCAGCAGCCCAACGGCTAGCGGGAAGAGCAATGAGCAGTTCTTC	CASSPTASGKSNEQFF
-	-	TRBV3-1	TRBJ2-3	TGTGCCAGCAGCCAGTCACAGAAAAAGGATAGCACAGATACGCAGTATTTT	CASSQSQKKDSTDTQYF
-	-	TRBV10-3	TRBJ2-7	TGTGCCATCAGTGTAGGTAGCGGACTCTACGAGCAGTACTTC	CAISVGSGLYEQYF
TRBD1	few	TRBV4-1	TRBJ2-3	TGCGCCAGCAGCCTAGGGGACAGGGACGCAGATACGCAGTATTTT	CASSLGDRDADTQYF
-	-	TRBV6-2/TRBV6-3	TRBJ1-1	TGTGCCAGCAGTTACTGGGTCGGGCTCGAAGCTTTCTTT	CASSYWVGLEAFF
-	-	TRBV29-1	TRBJ2-1	TGCAGCGGGGGGGACAGAAACAATGAGCAGTTCTTC	CSGGDRNNEQFF
-	-	TRBV25-1	TRBJ1-6	TGTGCCAGCAAGTTAGGGTTAGAGGGATCACCCCTCCACTTT	CASKLGLEGSPLHF
-	once	TRBV4-1	TRBJ1-2	TGCGCCAGCAGCCAAGTTGAGCTCTATGGCTACACCTTC	CASSQVELYGYTF
-	few	TRBV6-6	TRBJ2-7	TGTGCCAGCAGTTACCCAACCGGGCCCATCGGACCCTACGAGCAGTACTTC	CASSYPTGPIGPYEQYF
TRBD2	once	TRBV28	TRBJ2-5	TGTGCCAGCAGTCCCATAGCGGGGTACAATGAGCAGTACTTC	CASSPIAGYNEQYF
TRBD2	-	TRBV11-2	TRBJ2-3	TGTGCCAGCAGCCCCGGGACTAGCGGGAGTTGGTCAGATACGCAGTATTTT	CASSPGTSGSWSDTQYF
TRBD1	-	TRBV4-3	TRBJ1-2	TGCGCCAGCAGCCATGGGACAGGGTACGGCTACACCTTC	CASSHGTGYGYTF
TRBD1	-	TRBV7-6	TRBJ2-1	TGTGCCAGCAGCCCCAGCGCAGGGGGCAAGGGTTTAAAGTTCTTC	CASSPSAGGKGLKFF
-	-	TRBV20-1	TRBJ1-5	TGCAGTGCGCAACGAGCAGGTCCCTACAATCAGCCCCAGCATTTT	CSAQRAGPYNQPQHF
-	-	TRBV4-1	TRBJ1-4	TGCGCCAGCAACGACGAGGGTGAAAGTAATGAAAAACTGTTTTTT	CASNDEGESNEKLFF
TRBD2	few	TRBV10-3	TRBJ2-5	TGTGCCATCAGCACCGAGGGAGGGAGGGGTCGCGAGACCCAGTACTTC	CAISTEGGRGRETQYF